This entry lists 16 T cell receptor beta chains sequenced from one sample in a study of beta chain features in type 1 diabetes. Expressed TCRB transcripts were sequenced because the isolated RNA had all been reverse transcribed beforehand. Generated by immunoSEQ multiplex PCR, the TCRdb table keeps only in-frame clones and is missing some. This table holds hundreds of thousands of clones, over 12% found once. Findings and limits, study-wide: All four CD4+ subsets of Type 1 diabetes patients contained TCRB CDR3s that were moderately but significantly shorter.

These receptors lack a known antigen. The specimen was naive CD4+ T cells from blood. The receptors shown here come from a man in his late teens or twenties with type 1 diabetes.

Note on this clone: Other DNA sequences in this specimen translate into the identical CDR3. The chain joins TRBV25-1 to TRBJ2-7; TRBD2 agrees at 11 bases. The CDR3 contains 14 residues. The germline V gene encodes CDR1 MGHDK and CDR2 SYGVNS. The V segment lost 6 bases and the J segment 4 bases; nucleotides outside the gene matches: 5. Here the CDR3 reads CASRLAGGTYEQYF. CDR3 bases: TGTGCCAGCAGGTTAGCGGGAGGGACGTACGAGCAGTACTTC.

This sequence joins TRBV30 and TRBJ1-2; no definite D call. The CDR3 consists of 10 residues. The germline gives CDR1 GTSNPN, CDR2 SVGIG (reference sequence). Trimming pared 8 bases from V and 10 bases from J, leaving 14 bases between. As DNA, the CDR3 is TGTGCCGGCCTGGACGTACACTACACCTTC. This translates into CAGLDVHYTF.

The sample holds a few counts of this clone. This sequence joins TRBV7-9 and TRBJ2-1, with D hard to call. The germline V gene encodes CDR1 SEHNR and CDR2 FQNEAQ (reference sequence). Trimming shortened V by 2 bases and J by 8 bases, and 4 bases separated the two germline ends. This CDR3 is 11 amino acids long. Here the CDR3 reads CASSLMDEQFF. The DNA of the CDR3 is TGTGCCAGCAGCTTAATGGATGAGCAGTTCTTC.

The chain uses TRBV15 and TRBJ1-2; 7 positions agree with TRBD1. The CDR3 totals 17 residues. V lost 0 bases to trimming and J lost 3 bases; unmatched junction nucleotides: 10. From germline, CDR1 is LNHNV and CDR2 YYDKDF (reference sequence). The CDR3 DNA is TGTGCCACCAGCAGAGATATCCGGGACAGCGACTACTATGGCTACACCTTC. Protein: CATSRDIRDSDYYGYTF.

On this clone: An end of the junction differs from the germline gene, which may be a read error. V and J are TRBV6-6 and TRBJ2-1, with a weak D call TRBD1 (6 bases). The germline gives CDR1 MNHNY, CDR2 SVGAGI (reference sequence). This CDR3 region has 13 residues. This chain's CDR3 is CASSYNPATGSLF. CDR3 nucleotides: TGTGCCAGCAGTTACAACCCTGCGACAGGATCCCTCTTC.

This clone was seen once. The gene calls are TRBV11-2 and TRBJ2-5; unclear D gene. The V gene lost 0 bases and the J gene lost 4 bases, with 9 bases spanning the gap. The CDR3 consists of 14 residues. Germline V gene lookup returns CDR1 SGHAT and CDR2 FQNNGV. The CDR3 DNA is TGTGCCAGCAGCTTAGACAGGTGGGGAGAGACCCAGTACTTC. The encoded protein is CASSLDRWGETQYF.

This clone has just a few counts. V usage is TRBV9 and J usage is TRBJ2-1; no firm D call. The CDR3 totals 15 residues. Per the germline V gene, CDR1 is SGDLS and CDR2 is YYNGEE. V was trimmed by 5 bases and J by 6 bases, leaving 18 bases between them. The CDR3 DNA sequence: TGTGCCAGCAGAGTCGTAGAAGAGCCCTCCAATGAGCAGTTCTTC. Amino acid sequence: CASRVVEEPSNEQFF. Based on the CDR3 plus reference TRBV9 and TRBJ2-1, the full variable domain is DSGVTQTPKHLITATGQRVTLRCSPRSGDLSVYWYQQSLDQGLQFLIQYYNGEERAKGNILERFSAQQFPDLHSELNLSSLELGDSALYFCASRVVEEPSNEQFFGPGTRLTVL.

The rearrangement joins TRBV9 to TRBJ1-2, with TRBD1 identical over 10 bases. The CDR3 contains 18 residues. V gave up 0 bases and J gave up 4 bases; unmatched junction bases: 12. CDR1 is SGDLS, CDR2 YYNGEE, per germline. For the CDR3, the DNA is TGTGCCAGCAGCGTAGCTTCACCTCGGGACAGGGGATTCTATGGCTACACCTTC. Residues: CASSVASPRDRGFYGYTF.

This clone showed up just a few times. V gene TRBV7-8 combines with J gene TRBJ2-5; tentative D call: TRBD2 (6 bases). Germline assignment: CDR1 SGHVS and CDR2 FQNEAQ. V lost 5 bases, J lost 4 bases, and 17 bases lay in between. This CDR3 is built from 15 residues. CDR3 loop: CASSTRGGRGETQYF. CDR3 DNA sequence: TGTGCCAGCAGCACCCGGGGAGGACGGGGAGAGACCCAGTACTTC.

This clone has more than one count but fewer than ten. J is TRBJ2-5 and V is TRBV13, with D possibly matching TRBD2 (6 bases). The length of the CDR3 is 14 residues. V lost 6 bases and J 1 base, leaving 12 bases between the germline ends. From germline, CDR1 is PRHDT and CDR2 FYEKMQ (reference sequence). The CDR3 DNA reads TGTGCCAGCAGTCCTCGGGGGACCCAAGAGACCCAGTACTTC. Its translation is CASSPRGTQETQYF.

This chain joins TRBV29-1 and TRBJ2-5, with TRBD2 matching over 7 bases. The germline V gene has CDR1 SQVTM and CDR2 ANQGSEA. After removal of 4 bases from V and 3 bases from J, the junction contained 8 bases not matched to a gene. The CDR3 spans 14 residues. The CDR3 is CSVGPGGKEETQYF. CDR3 nucleotide sequence: TGCAGCGTTGGCCCCGGGGGGAAAGAAGAGACCCAGTACTTC.

This clone came up a few times. The rearrangement links TRBV7-6 to TRBJ2-2, with a weak D call TRBD1 (6 bases). Per the germline V gene, CDR1 is SGHVS and CDR2 is FNYEAQ. Trimming took off 1 base at V and 3 bases at J, with 9 bases between the two ends. This CDR3 has 15 residues. CDR3 loop: CASSLEDRYTGELFF. The CDR3 region has the DNA TGTGCCAGCAGCTTAGAGGACAGATACACCGGGGAGCTGTTTTTT.

The chain uses TRBV29-1 and TRBJ1-2; TRBD1 is a possible D gene (5 bases). This CDR3 has 16 residues. The V gene lost 4 bases and the J gene lost 3 bases, with 21 bases spanning the gap. CDR1 and CDR2 from the germline V gene are SQVTM and ANQGSEA. The CDR3 reads CSVVPRADVGHYGYTF. The CDR3, as DNA: TGCAGCGTTGTTCCCAGGGCCGACGTTGGGCACTATGGCTACACCTTC.

The chain's CDR3 is CASRPGINQPQHF. In DNA form, the CDR3 reads TGTGCCAGCAGACCAGGGATTAATCAGCCCCAGCATTTT. This chain joins TRBV28 and TRBJ1-5; D may be TRBD1 (5 bases). The V and J ends lost 6 bases and 4 bases respectively, with 10 bases between them. The length of the CDR3 is 13 residues. CDR1 is MDHEN, CDR2 SYDVKM, per germline.

The rearrangement uses TRBV9 and TRBJ2-2; weak D call: TRBD1 (5 bases). V shed 4 bases and J shed 0 bases, with 13 bases lying between them. Germline V gives CDR1 SGDLS, CDR2 YYNGEE. The CDR3 consists of 16 residues. The CDR3: CASSPKGPTNTGELFF. CDR3 DNA: TGTGCCAGCAGCCCCAAGGGGCCTACGAACACCGGGGAGCTGTTTTTT.

The chain joins TRBV2 to TRBJ2-7; 11 nucleotides match TRBD1. There are 13 residues in the CDR3. With V trimmed by 4 bases and J by 9 bases, 5 bases remained unmatched. The germline V gene has CDR1 SNHLY and CDR2 FYNNEI. In DNA, the CDR3 is TGTGCCAGCAGTGGTGAGGACAGGGGGCGGCAGTACTTC. Translation gives CASSGEDRGRQYF.